The source of this T cell receptor beta chain is a study of blood T cells in healthy people across ages. The study's findings and limits: Correlation between TCR beta diversity and naive T cell percentage was strong. Compared with aged donors, long-lived donors showed fewer expanded clones, suggesting selection.

With respect to this clonotype: Antigen unknown.

Primed by a sample-barcoded 5' primer and a J-beta primer mix, a second PCR proceeded for about 6 to 11 cycles. Researchers report that a template-switch adaptor with 12 random nucleotides tagged each cDNA molecule. A single record per CDR3 protein comes from TCRdb applying MiXCR to the 5' RACE reads. The sample includes about 930,000 distinct CDR3 sequences, just under 30% seen only once; the top ten take 10% to 13%. The CDR3 consists of 12 residues. Trimming removed 2 bases from V and 9 bases from J, with 7 bases in between. Looked up from germline, CDR1 is KGHDR and CDR2 is SFDVKD. The data also belong to a second study, concerning T cells of mothers and their children.

The source material was blood. The TCR sequence derives from a woman aged 35 to 49 in good health. The chain joins TRBV24-1 to TRBJ2-1, with D possibly TRBD1 on 5 matching bases. Here the CDR3 reads CATSDYQGEQFF. Here the CDR3 DNA reads TGTGCCACCAGTGATTATCAGGGTGAGCAGTTCTTC.